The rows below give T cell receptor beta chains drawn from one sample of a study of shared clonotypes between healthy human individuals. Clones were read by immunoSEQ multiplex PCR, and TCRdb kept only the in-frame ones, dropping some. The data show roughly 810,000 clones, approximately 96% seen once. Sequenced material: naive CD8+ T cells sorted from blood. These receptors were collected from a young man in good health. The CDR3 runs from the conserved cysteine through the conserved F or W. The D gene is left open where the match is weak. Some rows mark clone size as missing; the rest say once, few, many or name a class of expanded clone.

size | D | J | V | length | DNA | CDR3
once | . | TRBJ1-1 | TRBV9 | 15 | TGTGCCAGCAGCGCCGAGGGGGGGCCGAAGGATGAAGCTTTCTTT | CASSAEGGPKDEAFF
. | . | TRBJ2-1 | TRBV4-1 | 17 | TGCGCCAGCAGCGGGTTGAAGGGGGAGTCTAGCTACAATGAGCAGTTCTTC | CASSGLKGESSYNEQFF
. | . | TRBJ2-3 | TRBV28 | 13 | TGTGCCAGCAGCCACAGGGTAGCATATACGCAGTATTTT | CASSHRVAYTQYF
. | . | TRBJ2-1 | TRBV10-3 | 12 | TGTGCCATCAGACTAGCAGGGGAGGAGCAGTTCTTC | CAIRLAGEEQFF
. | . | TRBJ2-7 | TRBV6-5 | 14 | TGTGCCAGCAGTTATGGTCAGGGAGTGAGCGAGCAGTACTTC | CASSYGQGVSEQYF
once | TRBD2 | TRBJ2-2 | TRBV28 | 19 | TGTGCCAGCAGTTTAGCGGCTCGACCGGGACTAGCGGGAACCGGGGAGCTGTTTTTT | CASSLAARPGLAGTGELFF
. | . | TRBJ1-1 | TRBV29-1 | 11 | TGCAGCGTCGATGCGGTGAAGGGGGCTTTCTTT | CSVDAVKGAFF
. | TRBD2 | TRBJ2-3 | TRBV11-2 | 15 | TGTGCCAGCAGCTTTAAAGCGGGGTACACAGATACGCAGTATTTT | CASSFKAGYTDTQYF
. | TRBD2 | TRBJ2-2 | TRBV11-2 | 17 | TGTGCCAGCAGCTTAGATCATATAGCGGGAGGCCGCGGGGAGCTGTTTTTT | CASSLDHIAGGRGELFF
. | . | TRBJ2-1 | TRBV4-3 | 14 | TGCGCCAGCAGCCAAGATCGGAGAAGCCACATGCAGTTCTTC | CASSQDRRSHMQFF
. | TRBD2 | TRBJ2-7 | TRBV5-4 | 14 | TGTGCCAGCAGCCCCGGGCTAGCGGGGAACGAGCAGTACTTC | CASSPGLAGNEQYF
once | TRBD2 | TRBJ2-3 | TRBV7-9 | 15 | TGTGCCAGCAGCTTAGCGGGGGGGAGGGCAGATACGCAGTATTTT | CASSLAGGRADTQYF
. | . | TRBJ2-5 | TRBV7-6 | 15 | TGTGCCAGCAGCTTAGCCCGACATGCTCAAGAGACCCAGTACTTC | CASSLARHAQETQYF
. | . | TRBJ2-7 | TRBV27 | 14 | TGTGCCAGCAGTATTTTTGGGGGAGCCTACGAGCAGTACTTC | CASSIFGGAYEQYF
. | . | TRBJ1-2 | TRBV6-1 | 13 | TGTGCCAGCAGTGAAACGGCTAACTATGGCTACACCTTC | CASSETANYGYTF
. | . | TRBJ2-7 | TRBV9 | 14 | TGTGCCAGCAGCGTAGGGCAGGGGCAGAGCGAGCAGTACTTC | CASSVGQGQSEQYF